This T cell receptor beta chain was sequenced during a study of technical replicates of blood from a few donors. This table comes from immunoSEQ multiplex PCR, and its TCRdb copy is limited to in-frame clones, with some not included. The sample holds 84,000 or so clones, roughly 93% seen once. V was pared by 5 bases and J by 6 bases, with 12 bases of the junction left unmatched. This CDR3 is built from 15 residues. Looked up from germline, CDR1 is MNHEY and CDR2 is SMNVEV (reference sequence). Sequenced sample: T cells isolated from PBMCs. V usage is TRBV27 and J usage is TRBJ1-2; 7 bases are a match to TRBD1. The TCR was taken from a human donor in good health. The CDR3: CASSPDARGRDGYTF. DNA for the CDR3: TGTGCCAGCAGTCCAGACGCGAGGGGGCGGGATGGCTACACCTTC.